The clone carrying this TCR beta chain occurred many times. J was trimmed by 1 base and V by 5 bases; bases with no gene match: 7. Germline V gives CDR1 DFQATT, CDR2 SNEGSKA (reference sequence). This CDR3 is 16 amino acids long. The sample belongs to a study of early T cells in non-severe SARS-CoV-2 infection. TCRdb reanalysed the 5' RACE reads using MiXCR and keeps one entry per CDR3 protein. The repertoire holds about 50,000 distinct CDR3 sequences, with around 6.4% as singletons. The sequence was obtained from an adult who was a healthcare worker with PCR-confirmed SARS-CoV-2 infection or an uninfected control (not recorded which). The chain couples TRBV20-1 to TRBJ2-1, with 11 bases matching TRBD1. Sample: whole blood, taken at baseline. The DNA of the CDR3 is TGCAGTGCTCTGGGACAGGGGGGCTTTTCCTACAATGAGCAGTTCTTC. Protein product: CSALGQGGFSYNEQFF.